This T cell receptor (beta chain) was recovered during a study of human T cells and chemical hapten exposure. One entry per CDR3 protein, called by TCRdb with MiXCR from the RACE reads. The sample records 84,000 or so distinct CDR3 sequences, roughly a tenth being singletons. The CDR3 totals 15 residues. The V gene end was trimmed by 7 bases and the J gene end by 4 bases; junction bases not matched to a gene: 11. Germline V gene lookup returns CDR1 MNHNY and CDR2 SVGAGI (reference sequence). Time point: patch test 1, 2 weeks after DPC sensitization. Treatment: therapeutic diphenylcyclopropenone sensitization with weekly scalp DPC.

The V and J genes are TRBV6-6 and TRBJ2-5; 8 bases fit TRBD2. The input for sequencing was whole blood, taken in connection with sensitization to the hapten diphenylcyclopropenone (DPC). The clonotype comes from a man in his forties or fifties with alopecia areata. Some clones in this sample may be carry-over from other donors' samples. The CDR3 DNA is TGTGCCAGCAAGGGGCTAGCGGGTACTCCAGAGACCCAGTACTTC. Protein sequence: CASKGLAGTPETQYF.